What follows are 16 T cell receptor beta chains derived from one specimen sequenced in a study of control samples from healthy donors and cancer patients. Here immunoSEQ multiplex PCR was the method, and the copy in TCRdb shows in-frame clones only, minus some. This table has about 100,000 clones, roughly 90% appearing once. The sample consisted of blood. Receptors were obtained from a woman aged 50 to 60 in good health.

The chain carries TRBV6-5 and TRBJ2-1, with D possibly matching TRBD2 (6 bases). V lost 6 bases, J lost 10 bases, and 16 bases lay in between. The length of the CDR3 is 13 residues. The germline CDR1 and CDR2 sequences are MNHEY and SVGAGI. For the CDR3, the DNA is TGTGCCAGCAGGCCGGGGGTTTTAGCGGAGCAGTTCTTC. Protein: CASRPGVLAEQFF.

The rearrangement links TRBV5-1 to TRBJ1-2; 7 bases align to TRBD1. The CDR3 totals 14 residues. After removal of 2 bases from V and 2 bases from J, the junction contained 3 bases not matched to a gene. In germline, CDR1 is SGHRS, CDR2 YFSETQ. CDR3 in DNA: TGCGCCAGCAGCTTCCGGGACAGAAACTATGGCTACACCTTC. Translating it yields CASSFRDRNYGYTF.

This clone was counted only a few times. The rearrangement links TRBV2 to TRBJ2-4; TRBD1 agrees at 7 bases. V shed 8 bases, J shed 6 bases, and the junction held 4 bases outside the gene matches. In germline, CDR1 is SNHLY, CDR2 FYNNEI. The CDR3 is 12 amino acids. CDR3 sequence (DNA): TGTGCCAGCTTAACAGGGGCAAACATTCAGTACTTC. Protein product: CASLTGANIQYF.

This chain connects TRBV30 to TRBJ1-5; D gene uncertain. V dropped 3 bases and J dropped 1 base, with 7 bases sitting between them. Germline loops: CDR1 GTSNPN, CDR2 SVGIG (reference sequence). This CDR3 has 13 residues. The CDR3 reads CAWSLQSNQPQHF. In DNA form, the CDR3 reads TGTGCCTGGAGCCTCCAAAGCAATCAGCCCCAGCATTTT.

The chain has TRBV19 and TRBJ2-1, with 13 nucleotides matching TRBD2. V was pared by 5 bases and J by 5 bases, with 3 bases of the junction left unmatched. The CDR3 contains 15 residues. Germline V CDR1 and CDR2: LNHDA, SQIVND (reference sequence). The CDR3 sequence: CASSLGLAGHNEQFF. The CDR3 nucleotides are TGTGCCAGTAGTCTGGGACTAGCGGGGCACAATGAGCAGTTCTTC.

CDR3: CASSLRRGGVDTQYF. In DNA, the CDR3 is TGTGCCAGCAGCCTACGGCGGGGGGGCGTTGATACGCAGTATTTT. This sequence joins TRBV7-2 and TRBJ2-3, with 9 bases matching TRBD2. This CDR3 contains 15 residues. The trim removed 5 bases at V and 6 bases at J, leaving 9 bases unmatched. From germline, CDR1 is SGHTA and CDR2 FQGNSA.

The chain couples TRBV5-6 to TRBJ1-1; D unclear. Trimming took off 4 bases at V and 1 base at J, with 11 bases between the two ends. CDR1 and CDR2 from the germline V gene are SGHDT and YYEEEE. This CDR3 comprises 14 residues. Written as DNA, the CDR3 is TGTGCCAGCAGCCCCTCTCACTGGAACACTGAAGCTTTCTTT. This translates into CASSPSHWNTEAFF.

This rearrangement joins TRBV19 to TRBJ1-5, with 9 bases that match TRBD1. Losses at the gene ends were 6 bases for V and 2 bases for J; bases not matched to a gene: 11. Per germline, CDR1 LNHDA and CDR2 SQIVND (reference sequence). The CDR3 loop spans 17 amino acids. The CDR3 here is CASSPPGQGRGNQPQHF. CDR3 in DNA: TGTGCCAGTAGCCCTCCGGGACAGGGCAGGGGCAATCAGCCCCAGCATTTT.

This sequence joins TRBV3-1 (or the pseudogene TRBV3-2) and TRBJ2-5; the D gene is possibly TRBD2 (5 bases). Germline-derived CDR1 and CDR2 are LGHDT and YNNKEL (reference sequence). This CDR3 comprises 13 residues. The germline V and J ends were trimmed by 1 base and 5 bases, with 8 bases remaining between them. CDR3 nucleotide sequence: TGTGCCAGCAGCCAAGGACTATTGGAGACCCAGTACTTC. Translated: CASSQGLLETQYF.

This chain connects TRBV4-2 to TRBJ1-1; the D is unclear. CDR1 is LGHNA and CDR2 is YNFKEQ in the germline V gene. V was cut by 4 bases and J by 1 base, with 10 bases left in between. The CDR3 consists of 14 residues. The CDR3: CASSPTWPNTEAFF. For the CDR3, the DNA is TGTGCCAGCAGCCCTACCTGGCCGAACACTGAAGCTTTCTTT.

As DNA, the CDR3 is TGTGCCAGCAGCACTATACAGGGGATCAGCTATGGCTACACCTTC. Its protein is CASSTIQGISYGYTF. The V gene is TRBV5-6, the J gene TRBJ1-2; 7 positions agree with TRBD1. CDR1 SGHDT and CDR2 YYEEEE come from the germline V gene. Losses at the gene ends were 4 bases for V and 4 bases for J; bases not matched to a gene: 10. The CDR3 loop spans 15 amino acids.

In its sample, this clone was seen once. The chain links TRBV3-1 (or the pseudogene TRBV3-2) to TRBJ1-1; unclear D gene. Trimming took 4 bases from V and 1 from J, leaving 13 bases between them. CDR1 and CDR2 from the germline V gene are LGHDT and YNNKEL (reference sequence). The CDR3 length is 15 residues. The CDR3 region is CASSLHRATNTEAFF. CDR3 DNA sequence: TGTGCCAGCAGCCTCCATAGGGCCACGAACACTGAAGCTTTCTTT.

CDR3 sequence: CASSYSRTGGDTEAFF. CDR3 sequence (DNA): TGTGCCAGCAGTTACTCTAGGACAGGGGGCGACACTGAAGCTTTCTTT. The rearrangement links TRBV6-5 to TRBJ1-1; 11 bases agree with TRBD1. Germline CDR1 is MNHEY and CDR2 is SVGAGI. The J segment lost 3 bases and the V segment lost 0 bases, leaving 3 bases of the junction unmatched. The CDR3 is made up of 16 amino acids.

This chain joins TRBV19 and TRBJ1-4, with TRBD1 as a possible D gene (6 bases). The CDR3 length is 15 residues. Between the trimmed V and J ends, which lost 0 bases and 8 bases, there was a span of 13 bases. The V gene's germline CDR1 is LNHDA and CDR2 SQIVND (reference sequence). Here the CDR3 DNA reads TGTGCCAGTAGTATAGAGCCAGGGGCTGGGGAAAAACTGTTTTTT. As protein: CASSIEPGAGEKLFF.

The genes are TRBV19 and TRBJ1-1; no reliable D call. Germline CDR1 reads LNHDA; CDR2 reads SQIVND (reference sequence). CDR3 size: 13 residues. Between the trimmed V and J ends, which lost 5 bases and 3 bases, there was a span of 10 bases. CDR3 region: CASSYYRDTEAFF. Here the CDR3 DNA reads TGTGCCAGTAGTTACTACCGGGACACTGAAGCTTTCTTT.

This chain uses TRBV5-1 with TRBJ1-4, with D possibly TRBD1 on 5 matching bases. Germline lookup yields CDR1 SGHRS and CDR2 YFSETQ. V was shortened by 8 bases and J by 10 bases, with 21 bases between the two germline ends. This CDR3 spans 14 amino acids. The CDR3: CASSTTDSKAKLFF. The CDR3 region has the DNA TGCGCCAGTTCAACGACCGACAGTAAAGCAAAACTGTTTTTT. Using reference TRBV5-1 and TRBJ1-4 for the parts outside the CDR3, the full variable domain is KAGVTQTPRYLIKTRGQQVTLSCSPISGHRSVSWYQQTPGQGLQFLFEYFSETQRNKGNFPGRFSGRQFSNSRSEMNVSTLELGDSALYLCASSTTDSKAKLFFGSGTQLSVL.